What follows describes a single TCR beta chain. Antigen: not known. V dropped 4 bases and J dropped 5 bases, with 8 bases sitting between them. The CDR3 covers 12 residues. Germline-derived CDR1 and CDR2 are MNHNS and SASEGT. This table comes from immunoSEQ multiplex PCR, and its TCRdb copy is limited to in-frame clones, with some not included. This table holds approximately 25,000 clones, 95% found once. The source of the sample is a study of T cell clonotyping in hematopoietic cell transplantation. Findings and limits, study-wide: At the given depth, recipient repertoires were over 95% de novo clonotypes. No sorting was done, leaving CD4 and CD8 contributions mixed.

What was sequenced was peripheral blood mononuclear cells. This chain uses TRBV6-1 with TRBJ2-5; tentatively, D is TRBD2 (6 bases). The source of this sequence is a man aged 45-65 years in good health. Some clones in this sample may be carry-over from other donors' samples. CDR3 DNA sequence: TGTGCCAGCAGTGGACTAGTGGAGACCCAGTACTTC. Protein: CASSGLVETQYF.